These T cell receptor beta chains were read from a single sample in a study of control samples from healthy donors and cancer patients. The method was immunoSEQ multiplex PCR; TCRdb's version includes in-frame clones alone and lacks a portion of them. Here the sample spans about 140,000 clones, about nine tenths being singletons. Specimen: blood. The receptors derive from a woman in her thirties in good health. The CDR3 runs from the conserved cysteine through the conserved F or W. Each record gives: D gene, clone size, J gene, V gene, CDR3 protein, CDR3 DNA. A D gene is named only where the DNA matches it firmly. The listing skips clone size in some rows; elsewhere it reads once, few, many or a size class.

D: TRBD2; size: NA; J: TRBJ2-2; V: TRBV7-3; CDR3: CASSLKRGGTGELFF; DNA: TGTGCCAGCAGCTTAAAGCGGGGAGGCACCGGGGAGCTGTTTTTT
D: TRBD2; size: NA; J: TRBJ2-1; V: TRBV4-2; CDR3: CASSSPGLAGDNEQFF; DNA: TGTGCCAGCAGCTCTCCAGGGCTAGCGGGAGATAATGAGCAGTTCTTC
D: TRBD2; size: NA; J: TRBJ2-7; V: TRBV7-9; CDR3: CASSLDLAGSSHF; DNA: TGTGCCAGCAGCTTAGACCTAGCGGGATCCTCCCACTTC
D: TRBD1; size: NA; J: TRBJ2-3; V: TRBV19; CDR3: CASSYSRTGARSDTQYF; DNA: TGTGCCAGTAGTTATTCCCGGACAGGCGCCAGAAGCGATACGCAGTATTTT
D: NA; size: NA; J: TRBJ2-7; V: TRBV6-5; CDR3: CASSYRGAYEQYF; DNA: TGTGCCAGCAGTTACAGGGGGGCCTACGAGCAGTACTTC
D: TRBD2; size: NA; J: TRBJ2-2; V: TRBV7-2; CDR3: CASSLARGQVIAGNTGELFF; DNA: TGTGCCAGCAGCTTAGCTAGAGGACAAGTCATAGCGGGAAACACCGGGGAGCTGTTTTTT
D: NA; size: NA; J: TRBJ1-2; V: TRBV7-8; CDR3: CASSLDTGGGLYGYTF; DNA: TGTGCCAGCAGCTTAGACACCGGGGGGGGGCTCTATGGCTACACCTTC
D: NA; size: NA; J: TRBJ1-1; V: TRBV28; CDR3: CASSLSQATEAFF; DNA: TGTGCCAGCAGTCTTTCCCAAGCCACTGAAGCTTTCTTT
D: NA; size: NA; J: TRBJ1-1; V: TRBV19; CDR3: CASSTRPSSSTEAFF; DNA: TGTGCCAGTAGTACTAGGCCCTCCTCGAGCACTGAAGCTTTCTTT
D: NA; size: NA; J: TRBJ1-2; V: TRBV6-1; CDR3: CASSEVKYGYTF; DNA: TGTGCCAGCAGTGAAGTGAAATATGGCTACACCTTC
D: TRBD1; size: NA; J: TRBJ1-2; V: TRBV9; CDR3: CASSLSGQAYYGYTF; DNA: TGTGCCAGCAGCCTATCGGGACAGGCCTACTATGGCTACACCTTC
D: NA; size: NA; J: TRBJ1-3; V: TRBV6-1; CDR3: CASSVIGYPPGNTIYF; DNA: TGTGCCAGCAGTGTTATAGGGTACCCTCCTGGAAACACCATATATTTT
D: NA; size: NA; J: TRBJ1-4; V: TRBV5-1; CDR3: CASSPDLSDEKLFF; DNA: TGCGCCAGCAGCCCTGACTTATCTGATGAAAAACTGTTTTTT
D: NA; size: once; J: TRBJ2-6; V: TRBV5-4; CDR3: CASGRESGANVLTF; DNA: TGTGCCAGCGGCAGGGAATCTGGGGCCAACGTCCTGACTTTC
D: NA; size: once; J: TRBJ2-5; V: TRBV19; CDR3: CASSILGAQETQYF; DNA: TGTGCCAGTAGTATTCTTGGAGCTCAAGAGACCCAGTACTTC
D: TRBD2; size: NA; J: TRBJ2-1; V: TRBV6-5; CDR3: CASSYGGLAEGEQFF; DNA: TGTGCCAGCAGTTACGGGGGACTAGCAGAAGGAGAGCAGTTCTTC
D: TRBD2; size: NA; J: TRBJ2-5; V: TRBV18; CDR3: CASSPRVAGGETQYF; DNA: TGTGCCAGCTCACCACGAGTGGCGGGGGGAGAGACCCAGTACTTC
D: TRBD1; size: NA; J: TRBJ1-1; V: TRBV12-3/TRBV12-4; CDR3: CASTVTGGTEAFF; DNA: TGTGCCAGCACCGTTACAGGGGGCACTGAAGCTTTCTTT
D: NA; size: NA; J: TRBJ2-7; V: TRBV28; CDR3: CASSWVSGFSYEQYF; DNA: TGTGCCAGCAGTTGGGTTTCTGGGTTTTCCTACGAGCAGTACTTC
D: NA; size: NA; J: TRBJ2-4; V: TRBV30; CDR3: CAWSVMNIQYF; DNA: TGTGCCTGGAGCGTTATGAACATTCAGTACTTC
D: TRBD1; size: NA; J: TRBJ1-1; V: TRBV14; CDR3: CASSLRQGRGSTEAFF; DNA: TGTGCCAGCAGCCTCCGACAAGGCAGGGGGAGCACTGAAGCTTTCTTT
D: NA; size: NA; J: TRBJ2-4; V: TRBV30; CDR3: CAWTLGEAAKNIQYF; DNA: TGTGCCTGGACCCTCGGTGAGGCGGCCAAAAACATTCAGTACTTC
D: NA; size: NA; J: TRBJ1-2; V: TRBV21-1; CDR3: CASTRDSIYGYTF; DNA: TGTGCCAGCACCCGGGACTCCATCTATGGCTACACCTTC
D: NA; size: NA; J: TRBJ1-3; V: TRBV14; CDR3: CASSQIASGNTIYF; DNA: TGTGCCAGCAGCCAAATCGCCTCTGGAAACACCATATATTTT
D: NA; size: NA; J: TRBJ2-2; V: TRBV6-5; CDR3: CASSYSLASNTGELFF; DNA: TGTGCCAGCAGTTACTCTCTAGCTTCGAACACCGGGGAGCTGTTTTTT
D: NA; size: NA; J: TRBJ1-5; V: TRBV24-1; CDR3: CATSDGRKGPNQPQHF; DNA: TGTGCCACCAGTGATGGCAGAAAGGGGCCCAATCAGCCCCAGCATTTT
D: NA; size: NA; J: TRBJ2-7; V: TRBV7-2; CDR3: CASSPSYEQYF; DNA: TGTGCCAGCAGCCCCTCCTACGAGCAGTACTTC
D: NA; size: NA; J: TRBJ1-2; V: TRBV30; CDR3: CAWSVVRGYTF; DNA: TGTGCCTGGAGTGTGGTGCGTGGCTACACCTTC
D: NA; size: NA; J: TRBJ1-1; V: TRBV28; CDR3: CASSLPGTQNTEAFF; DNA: TGTGCCAGCAGTTTGCCCGGGACTCAGAACACTGAAGCTTTCTTT